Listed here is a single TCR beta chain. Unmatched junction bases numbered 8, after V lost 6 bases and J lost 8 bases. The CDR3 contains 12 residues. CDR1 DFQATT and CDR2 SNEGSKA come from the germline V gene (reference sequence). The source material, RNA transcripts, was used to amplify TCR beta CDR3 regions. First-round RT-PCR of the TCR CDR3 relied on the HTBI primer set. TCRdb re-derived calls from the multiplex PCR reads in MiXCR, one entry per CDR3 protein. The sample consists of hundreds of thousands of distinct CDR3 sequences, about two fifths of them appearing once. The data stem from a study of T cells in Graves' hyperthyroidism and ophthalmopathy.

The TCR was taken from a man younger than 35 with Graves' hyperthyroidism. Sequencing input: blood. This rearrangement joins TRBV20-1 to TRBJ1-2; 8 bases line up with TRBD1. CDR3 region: CSAEDRAMGYTF. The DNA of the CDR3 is TGCAGTGCAGAGGACAGGGCGATGGGCTACACCTTC.